The rows below give T cell receptor beta chains drawn from one sample of a study of T-cell memory formation after mild COVID-19. Each CDR3 protein is one row after TCRdb ran MiXCR on the 5' RACE reads. The sample includes about 430,000 distinct CDR3 sequences, about 20% of them seen just once. Sequenced sample: PBMCs or a T cell subset sorted from them (not recorded which). The origin of the receptors is a man between 18 and 29 years old who had mild COVID-19 (a few samples of this study predate the infection). Cell type and time point are not known. Both conserved end residues are part of each CDR3. Fields, in order: J gene, clone size, D gene, V gene, CDR3 protein, CDR3 DNA. A D gene is named only where the DNA matches it firmly. A clone size is listed for some rows: how often the clone was seen (once, few, many), or a class if it is expanded.

TRBJ1-4	few	.	TRBV7-9	CASSLVQANLDEKLFF	TGTGCCAGCAGCTTAGTGCAGGCGAATCTGGATGAAAAACTGTTTTTT
TRBJ2-3	.	.	TRBV7-6	CASSLEGSAPADTQYF	TGTGCCAGCAGCTTGGAGGGATCGGCTCCGGCAGATACGCAGTATTTT
TRBJ2-3	.	.	TRBV27	CASSARGPRDTQYF	TGTGCCAGCAGTGCCCGGGGGCCGCGGGATACGCAGTATTTT
TRBJ2-2	.	.	TRBV5-6	CASSLVWRNTGELFF	TGTGCCAGCTCTCTTGTCTGGAGAAACACCGGGGAGCTGTTTTTT
TRBJ2-3	.	TRBD2	TRBV5-1	CASSLAELAGVDTQYF	TGCGCCAGCAGCTTGGCCGAACTAGCGGGGGTGGATACGCAGTATTTT
TRBJ1-5	few	.	TRBV19	CASSTPDRGGNNQPQHF	TGTGCCAGTAGTACCCCAGACAGAGGGGGAAACAATCAGCCCCAGCATTTT
TRBJ1-1	.	TRBD1	TRBV7-9	CASRAGGRTEAFF	TGTGCCAGCAGAGCAGGGGGAAGGACTGAAGCTTTCTTT
TRBJ2-1	.	TRBD1	TRBV9	CASSVRQGRSYNEQFF	TGTGCCAGCAGCGTACGACAGGGTCGCTCCTACAATGAGCAGTTCTTC
TRBJ1-5	few	.	TRBV5-5	CASSLAVTEVWPQHF	TGTGCCAGCAGCTTGGCCGTGACGGAGGTGTGGCCCCAGCATTTT
TRBJ1-2	few	.	TRBV7-8	CASSLLQPYGYTF	TGTGCCAGCAGCTTACTACAGCCATATGGCTACACCTTC
TRBJ2-7	.	TRBD2	TRBV5-1	CASSTTSGGSYEQYF	TGCGCCAGCAGCACAACTAGCGGGGGGTCCTACGAGCAGTACTTC
TRBJ2-1	.	.	TRBV29-1	CSGGALGGNEQFF	TGCAGCGGTGGGGCCCTGGGGGGCAATGAGCAGTTCTTC
TRBJ2-3	few	.	TRBV7-2	CASCLSGSTDTQYF	TGTGCCAGCTGCCTGTCGGGGAGCACAGATACGCAGTATTTT
TRBJ2-5	.	TRBD1	TRBV7-8	CASSSGQVVETQYF	TGTGCCAGCAGCTCGGGACAGGTCGTCGAGACCCAGTACTTC
TRBJ2-5	few	.	TRBV5-1	CASSPVESGLGTQYF	TGCGCCAGCAGCCCGGTGGAGTCCGGGTTAGGGACCCAGTACTTC
TRBJ2-7	.	.	TRBV24-1	CATSDLYGRQYF	TGTGCCACCAGTGATTTGTACGGAAGGCAGTACTTC
TRBJ1-3	.	.	TRBV7-8	CASSYTTGRRIRLGNTIYF	TGTGCCAGCAGCTATACAACGGGACGGCGGATCCGTCTTGGAAACACCATATATTTT
TRBJ2-7	.	TRBD1	TRBV4-1	CASSQVDRDSYEQYF	TGCGCCAGCAGCCAAGTGGACAGGGACTCCTACGAGCAGTACTTC
TRBJ1-1	few	.	TRBV27	CASASGGVNTEAFF	TGTGCCAGCGCCTCGGGGGGGGTGAACACTGAAGCTTTCTTT
TRBJ1-1	once	.	TRBV5-1	CASTLTEYMNTEAFF	TGCGCCAGCACATTGACAGAGTACATGAACACTGAAGCTTTCTTT
TRBJ2-3	many	.	TRBV7-9	CASSPPASDTQYF	TGTGCCAGCAGCCCTCCCGCTTCAGATACGCAGTATTTT
TRBJ2-7	.	TRBD1	TRBV20-1	CSARDQQGAIHYEQYF	TGCAGTGCTAGAGATCAACAGGGGGCCATTCACTACGAGCAGTACTTC
TRBJ1-5	.	.	TRBV9	CASTPGPGTINQPQHF	TGTGCCAGCACCCCCGGTCCGGGGACAATCAATCAGCCCCAGCATTTT
TRBJ1-1	.	.	TRBV12-3/TRBV12-4	CASSLTWTGDTEAFF	TGTGCCAGCAGTTTAACTTGGACCGGCGACACTGAAGCTTTCTTT
TRBJ2-3	.	.	TRBV27	CAAAERGHSTDTQYF	TGTGCCGCGGCGGAGAGAGGCCATAGCACAGATACGCAGTATTTT
TRBJ1-2	.	TRBD1	TRBV6-5	CASRGGTGRGGYTF	TGTGCCAGCAGGGGTGGGACAGGGCGAGGCGGCTACACCTTC
TRBJ1-1	.	.	TRBV27	CASSSGTGMSAFF	TGTGCCAGCAGTTCGGGGACGGGTATGTCAGCTTTCTTT
TRBJ2-5	few	.	TRBV7-2	CASSRRILYQETQYF	TGTGCCAGCAGCCGACGGATCCTGTACCAAGAGACCCAGTACTTC
TRBJ2-1	few	.	TRBV11-1	CASSLRGNSYNEQFF	TGTGCCAGCAGCCTACGGGGAAACTCCTACAATGAGCAGTTCTTC
TRBJ2-7	.	.	TRBV18	CASSPSGGASEQYF	TGTGCCAGCTCACCTTCAGGGGGGGCGTCCGAGCAGTACTTC
TRBJ2-3	.	TRBD2	TRBV9	CASSVDEVGGGLVTQYF	TGTGCCAGCAGCGTAGACGAAGTAGGCGGGGGGCTTGTTACGCAGTATTTT
TRBJ2-7	few	.	TRBV6-5	CASTYQNEQYF	TGTGCCAGCACCTACCAAAACGAGCAGTACTTC
TRBJ1-1	.	TRBD1	TRBV20-1	CSARVWTGGFRWNTEAFF	TGCAGTGCTAGAGTATGGACAGGGGGGTTTCGTTGGAACACTGAAGCTTTCTTT
TRBJ1-4	few	.	TRBV27	CASSSYPSGGEKLFF	TGTGCCAGCAGTTCCTACCCCTCAGGAGGGGAAAAACTGTTTTTT
TRBJ2-2	many	TRBD1	TRBV12-3/TRBV12-4	CASSLALRGPGELFF	TGTGCCAGCAGTTTAGCGCTCAGGGGGCCCGGGGAGCTGTTTTTT
TRBJ1-1	few	.	TRBV5-1	CASSSRGGGKEAFF	TGCGCCAGCAGCTCCCGGGGAGGGGGAAAGGAAGCTTTCTTT
TRBJ1-1	few	.	TRBV7-2	CASSLAEVTEAFF	TGTGCCAGCAGCTTAGCGGAGGTGACTGAAGCTTTCTTT
TRBJ1-2	.	.	TRBV7-2	CASSLVFGAYYGYTF	TGTGCCAGCAGCTTAGTTTTTGGGGCGTACTATGGCTACACCTTC
TRBJ2-3	few	TRBD2	TRBV5-1	CASSTMGLFTDTQYF	TGCGCCAGCAGCACCATGGGACTATTCACAGATACGCAGTATTTT
TRBJ1-1	.	.	TRBV7-8	CASTMNQGRTEAFF	TGTGCCAGCACCATGAACCAGGGTAGGACTGAAGCTTTCTTT
TRBJ1-1	few	.	TRBV12-3/TRBV12-4	CASKGIENTEAFF	TGTGCCAGCAAGGGAATAGAAAACACTGAAGCTTTCTTT
TRBJ1-1	few	.	TRBV14	CASSQDIRPAVEAFF	TGTGCCAGCAGCCAAGATATTAGGCCGGCAGTAGAAGCTTTCTTT
TRBJ2-1	few	.	TRBV7-2	CASSHLPTGNEQFF	TGTGCCAGCAGCCACCTTCCAACCGGCAATGAGCAGTTCTTC
TRBJ2-7	.	.	TRBV29-1	CSVDGGRGAGEQYF	TGCAGCGTTGACGGAGGCAGGGGCGCGGGGGAGCAGTACTTC
TRBJ1-5	many	.	TRBV7-6	CASSPGGSNQPQHF	TGCGCCAGCAGCCCGGGGGGGAGCAATCAGCCCCAGCATTTT
TRBJ2-3	.	.	TRBV7-3	CASSPERAGTDTQYF	TGTGCCAGCAGCCCCGAGCGGGCAGGCACAGATACGCAGTATTTT
TRBJ1-2	.	TRBD1	TRBV7-9	CASSLENRGYGYTF	TGTGCCAGCAGCTTAGAAAACAGGGGCTATGGCTACACCTTC
TRBJ2-7	.	.	TRBV6-2/TRBV6-3	CASSYVPQGGIEQYF	TGTGCCAGCAGTTACGTCCCGCAGGGGGGAATCGAGCAGTACTTC
TRBJ2-7	.	.	TRBV3-1	CASSQANSEQYF	TGTGCCAGCAGCCAAGCTAACAGCGAGCAGTACTTC
TRBJ2-7	.	.	TRBV7-6	CASSEGPGSYEQYF	TGTGCCAGCAGCGAGGGGCCGGGCTCCTACGAGCAGTACTTC
TRBJ2-5	few	.	TRBV30	CAWSWGALGETQYF	TGTGCCTGGAGTTGGGGGGCCCTCGGAGAGACCCAGTACTTC
TRBJ2-7	.	.	TRBV20-1	CSAIGGTGTYEQYF	TGCAGTGCTATAGGAGGTACTGGGACCTACGAGCAGTACTTC